This T cell receptor (beta chain) was recorded in a study of blood T cells in healthy people across ages. The second PCR ran roughly 7 to 12 cycles with a sample-barcoded 5' primer and J-beta primers. TCRdb analysed the 5' RACE reads with MiXCR anew, one entry per CDR3 protein. This repertoire shows approximately 800,000 distinct CDR3 sequences, more than 55% found once; its top ten account for around 24%. This clonotype was seen only once. Peripheral blood was drawn, about 9.1 milliliters per donor. Trimming took 3 bases from V and 8 from J; bases not matched to a gene: 8. CDR1 is SGHKS and CDR2 is YYEKEE in the germline V gene (reference sequence). This CDR3 is 15 amino acids long.

The chain carries TRBV5-5 and TRBJ1-6, with TRBD1 matching 7 bases. Material for sequencing was blood. The origin of this receptor is a man aged 35 to 55 in good health. CDR3 sequence: CASSSTTGLDSPLHF. CDR3 nucleotide sequence: TGTGCCAGCAGCTCGACGACAGGGCTGGATTCACCCCTCCACTTT.